This TCR beta chain appears in the sequencing data of a study of CD8 T cells in ankylosing spondylitis. Worth noting for this clonotype: Its antigen is as yet unknown.

TCRdb passed the 5' RACE reads through MiXCR, listing each CDR3 protein once. The repertoire holds 200,000 to 300,000 distinct CDR3 sequences, 7% to 10% seen once, with about 5% in the top ten. Overall study results and limits: Ankylosing spondylitis blood seemed to carry a telltale TCR beta motif made of eight highly homologous variants.

The sequenced material came from blood, either unsorted or a sorted T cell fraction (not recorded which). This TCR was sampled from a female donor with ankylosing spondylitis or in good health (not recorded which).

CDR3 loop: CAISGTGPNTIYF. The CDR3 nucleotides read TGTGCCATCAGTGGGACAGGGCCCAACACCATATATTTT. The chain is built from TRBV10-3 and TRBJ1-3; 8 nucleotides match TRBD1. This CDR3 region has 13 residues. J gave up 7 bases and V 4 bases, and 3 bases lay outside the gene matches. The germline CDR1 and CDR2 sequences are ENHRY and SYGVKD.